Below, 8 T cell receptor beta chains from the same sample are listed, as sequenced in a study of blood T cell repertoires in COVID-19. This table comes from immunoSEQ multiplex PCR, and its TCRdb copy is limited to in-frame clones, with some not included. The repertoire has around 110,000 clones, 90% of them found once; the top ten carry 1.8%. The sequenced material came from peripheral blood. Receptors were obtained from a human donor with active COVID-19. The donor label of this sample is uncertain.

The gene calls are TRBV7-3 and TRBJ2-7; TRBD2 is a possible D gene (6 bases). The CDR3 has 14 residues. Germline values: CDR1 SGHTA, CDR2 FQGTGA. Trimming left V 2 bases short and J 4 bases short, with 12 bases between. CDR3 DNA: TGTGCCAGCAGCTTACTAGGAGGGAGGTACGAGCAGTACTTC. The encoded protein is CASSLLGGRYEQYF.

The chain couples TRBV28 to TRBJ1-1, with 7 bases lining up with TRBD1. This CDR3 spans 17 amino acids. CDR1 and CDR2 from the germline V gene are MDHEN and SYDVKM. The J segment lost 2 bases and the V segment lost 4 bases, leaving 13 bases of the junction unmatched. DNA for the CDR3: TGTGCCAGCAGTTCCCCGGGAGAGGGGGCTTCAAACACTGAAGCTTTCTTT. It yields the protein CASSSPGEGASNTEAFF.

As DNA, the CDR3 is TGCGCCAGCAGCCAGGAACGCGGACTTGACTTCAACACGGGTGGCTACACCTTC. The encoded protein is CASSQERGLDFNTGGYTF. The chain recombines TRBV4-1 with TRBJ1-2, with D uncertain. The CDR3 covers 18 residues. Trimming cost V 3 bases and J 7 bases, with 27 bases left between them. CDR1 and CDR2 from the germline V gene are MGHRA and YSYEKL.

DNA of the CDR3: TGTGCCAGCAGCTCACCGGGACAGGTCACCGGGGAGCTGTTTTTT. It codes for CASSSPGQVTGELFF. The chain links TRBV5-4 to TRBJ2-2; TRBD1 aligns across 8 bases. Germline V lookup: CDR1 SGHNT, CDR2 YYREEE (reference sequence). The CDR3 contains 15 residues. The V gene end was trimmed by 3 bases and the J gene end by 4 bases; junction bases not matched to a gene: 5.

V and J are TRBV15 and TRBJ2-7; perhaps TRBD1 as D (6 bases). V was trimmed by 0 bases and J by 2 bases, leaving 11 bases between them. The germline V gene has CDR1 LNHNV and CDR2 YYDKDF (reference sequence). This CDR3 contains 15 residues. Here the CDR3 reads CATSRDRGSTYEQYF. The CDR3 nucleotides read TGTGCCACCAGCAGAGATAGGGGGTCCACCTACGAGCAGTACTTC.

This clone was recorded only once. V is TRBV10-3 and J is TRBJ2-3; 12 nucleotides align to TRBD2. The V and J ends lost 2 bases and 0 bases, in that order; junction bases with no gene match: 0. Germline V CDR1 and CDR2: ENHRY, SYGVKD. The CDR3 has 16 residues. The CDR3 bases are TGTGCCATCAGTGAGGGACTAGCGGGGAGCACAGATACGCAGTATTTT. Amino acids: CAISEGLAGSTDTQYF.

This sequence joins TRBV2 and TRBJ1-4; TRBD1 agrees at 12 bases. This CDR3 region has 13 residues. V lost 8 bases and J lost 11; bases outside the gene matches: 6. The germline V gene has CDR1 SNHLY and CDR2 FYNNEI. CDR3 nucleotides: TGTGCCAGCGAGGGACAGGGGGCATTGAAACTGTTTTTT. It specifies CASEGQGALKLFF. Supplemented by reference TRBV2 and TRBJ1-4, the full variable domain reads EPEVTQTPSHQVTQMGQEVILRCVPISNHLYFYWYRQILGQKVEFLVSFYNNEISEKSEIFDDQFSVERPDGSNFTLKIRSTKLEDSAMYFCASEGQGALKLFFGSGTQLSVL.

J is TRBJ1-3 and V is TRBV7-2, with D tentatively TRBD1 (6 bases). Germline V gene data show CDR1 as SGHTA and CDR2 as FQGNSA. This CDR3 is built from 16 residues. Trimming took off 4 bases at V and 3 bases at J, with 16 bases between the two ends. The CDR3 is CASSSQTGTLGNTIYF. CDR3 sequence (DNA): TGTGCCAGCAGCTCGCAAACCGGGACACTTGGAAACACCATATATTTT.